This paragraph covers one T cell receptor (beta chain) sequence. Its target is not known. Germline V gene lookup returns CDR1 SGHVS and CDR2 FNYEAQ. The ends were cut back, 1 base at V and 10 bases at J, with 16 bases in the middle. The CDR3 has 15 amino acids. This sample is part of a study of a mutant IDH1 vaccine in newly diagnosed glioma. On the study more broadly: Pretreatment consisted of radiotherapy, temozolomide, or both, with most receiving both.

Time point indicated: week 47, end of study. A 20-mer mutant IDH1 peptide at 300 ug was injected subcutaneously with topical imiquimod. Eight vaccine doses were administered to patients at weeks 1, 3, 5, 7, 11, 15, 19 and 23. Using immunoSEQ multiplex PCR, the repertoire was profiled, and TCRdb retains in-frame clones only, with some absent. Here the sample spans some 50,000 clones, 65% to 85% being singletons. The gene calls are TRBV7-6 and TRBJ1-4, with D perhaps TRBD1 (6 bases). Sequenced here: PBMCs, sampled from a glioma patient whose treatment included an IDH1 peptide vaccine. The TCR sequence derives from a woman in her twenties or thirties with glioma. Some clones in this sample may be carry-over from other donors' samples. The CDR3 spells CASSLDWDKGGKLFF. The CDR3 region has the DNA TGTGCCAGCAGCTTAGATTGGGACAAGGGGGGAAAACTGTTTTTT.